This T cell receptor beta chain emerged from a study of tumor and adjacent non-tumor tissue in lung cancer (dated by TCRdb to 2017 to 2018). Background on the whole study: Of the cohort, some 12 patients had adenocarcinoma, 2 had squamous cell carcinoma and 1 had small cell lung cancer. A few dozen paired specimens, one tumor and one normal lung sample per patient, were profiled by TCRbeta CDR3 sequencing. Using bulk TCRbeta repertoires from 15 lung cancer patients, the study set lung tumor tissue side by side with matched distant non-tumor lung tissue. Among the approximately 15 patients, ages ranged from about 31 to 85 years, some ten were men and 5 were women, and disease was TNM stage I to III. In total, sequencing yielded 125,075,908 productive TCRbeta reads, which works out to an average of approximately 4.1 million reads per sample.

As for this clonotype: Its antigen is still unknown. No base quality information exists; no much larger clone differs at one position.

RNA was isolated from bulk, unsorted tissue, and RNA quality was assessed with a NanoDrop ND-1000 and an Agilent 2100. Donors were newly diagnosed lung cancer patients admitted for thoracic surgery in China between August and November 2014, without prior chemotherapy. Anyone who had undergone radiotherapy or chemotherapy before, or who had another cancer at the same time, was left out of the study. Surgical tissue pieces of 1-2 cm3 were preserved in RNAlater solution and were kept at -80 degrees C until use. Receptor libraries were prepared by multiplex PCR. The run used an Illumina HiSeq 2500. TCRbeta libraries were constructed through three rounds of nested PCR with primers (Table S4) according to protocols adapted from ARM-PCR. Before sequencing, PCR products of 200-500 bp were excised from the gel and purified with the QIAquick gel extraction kit. On the authors' methods: Trimmomatic was used to clean the reads, FLASH merged the cleaned reads into complete CDR3 sequences, and MiTCR assigned the sequences to V(D)J germline segments. Clonal diversity was computed as the inverse Simpson's index with VDJtools. In-frame sequences lacking a premature stop codon were counted as productive reads. The public reads were reanalyzed by TCRdb: fastp trimming at Q25, MiXCR alignment, in-frame beta chains only. Rows are unified per CDR3 protein, each entry keeping the most common DNA and genes. The V and J calls were determined by TCRdb, not by the authors. The sample data list about 85,000 distinct CDR3 sequences, and approximately 57% of these were observed just once. About 15% of the sample comes from the top ten.

Results and caveats for the whole study, not just this receptor: The methods do not name the sequencing platform or mention unique molecular identifiers. Only 15 or so patients were included in the cohort, and the need for larger samples and more detailed clinical data was noted by the authors. Because peripheral blood was not sequenced, the blood TCRbeta repertoires of the lung cancer patients in the study went unexamined. TCR diversity was significantly higher in younger patients, and greater tumor TCR diversity was associated with shorter overall survival and shorter disease-free survival. In normal lung, the top 100 clones accounted for a significantly larger cumulative share of the repertoire than in tumor tissue. TCR diversity (inverse Simpson) was significantly higher in tumor than in normal lung tissue (roughly 430 vs 170, P = 0.0075, Mann-Whitney U test).

The clonotype comes from a man between 65 and 85 years old with non-small cell lung cancer. The sample consisted of lung tumor tissue.

DNA sequence: TGTGCCAGCAATCGCATGAACACCGGGGAGCTGTTTTTT. Its protein is CASNRMNTGELFF. The chain is encoded by TRBV11-3 joined to TRBJ2-2; the D gene lacks a confident call. CDR3 length: 13 amino acids, cysteine to phenylalanine. The CDR3 DNA has 39 bases and is translated from base 1. The germline V gene encodes CDR1 SGHNT and CDR2 YENEEA. Trimming removed 7 bases from V and 1 base from J, leaving 7 bases between the germline ends.